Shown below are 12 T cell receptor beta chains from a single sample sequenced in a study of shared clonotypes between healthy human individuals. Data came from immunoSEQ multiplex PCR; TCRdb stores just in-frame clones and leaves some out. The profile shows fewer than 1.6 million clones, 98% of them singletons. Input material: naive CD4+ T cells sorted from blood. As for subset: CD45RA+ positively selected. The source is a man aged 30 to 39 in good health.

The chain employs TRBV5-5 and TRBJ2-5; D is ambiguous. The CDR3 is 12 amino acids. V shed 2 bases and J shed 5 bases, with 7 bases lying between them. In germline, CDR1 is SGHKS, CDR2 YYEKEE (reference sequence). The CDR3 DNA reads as TGTGCCAGCAGCTTTACGGCTGAGACCCAGTACTTC. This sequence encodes CASSFTAETQYF.

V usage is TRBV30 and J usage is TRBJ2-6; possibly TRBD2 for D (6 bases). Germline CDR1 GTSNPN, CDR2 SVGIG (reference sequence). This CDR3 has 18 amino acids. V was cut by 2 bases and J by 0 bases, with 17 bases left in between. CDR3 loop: CAWSILRGTFSGANVLTF. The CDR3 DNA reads TGTGCCTGGAGTATCCTTCGCGGGACGTTCTCTGGGGCCAACGTCCTGACTTTC. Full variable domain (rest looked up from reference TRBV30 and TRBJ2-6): SQTIHQWPATLVQPVGSPLSLECTVEGTSNPNLYWYRQAAGRGLQLLFYSVGIGQISSEVPQNLSASRPQDRQFILSSKKLLLSDSGFYLCAWSILRGTFSGANVLTFGAGSRLTVL.

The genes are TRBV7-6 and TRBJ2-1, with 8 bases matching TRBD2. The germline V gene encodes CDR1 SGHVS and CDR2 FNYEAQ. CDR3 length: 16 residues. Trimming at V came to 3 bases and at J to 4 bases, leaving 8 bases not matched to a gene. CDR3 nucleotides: TGTGCCAGCAGCTTGATAGCGGGGCTGGGGTACAATGAGCAGTTCTTC. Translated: CASSLIAGLGYNEQFF.

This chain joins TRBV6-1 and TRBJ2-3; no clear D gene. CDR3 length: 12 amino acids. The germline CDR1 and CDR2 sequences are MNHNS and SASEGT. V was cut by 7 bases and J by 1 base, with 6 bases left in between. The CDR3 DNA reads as TGTGCCAGCAACCCAGGCACAGATACGCAGTATTTT. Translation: CASNPGTDTQYF.

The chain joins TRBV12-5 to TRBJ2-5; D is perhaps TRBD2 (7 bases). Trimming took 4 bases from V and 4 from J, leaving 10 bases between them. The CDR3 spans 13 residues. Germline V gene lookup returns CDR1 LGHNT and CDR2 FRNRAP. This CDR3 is CASGWGGSETQYF. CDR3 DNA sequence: TGTGCTAGTGGTTGGGGGGGCTCAGAGACCCAGTACTTC.

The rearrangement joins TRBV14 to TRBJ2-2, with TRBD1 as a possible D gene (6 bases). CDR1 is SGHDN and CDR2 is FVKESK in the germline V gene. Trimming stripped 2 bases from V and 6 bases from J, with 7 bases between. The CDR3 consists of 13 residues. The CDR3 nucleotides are TGTGCCAGCAGCCAAACAGGGCCCGGGGAGCTGTTTTTT. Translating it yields CASSQTGPGELFF. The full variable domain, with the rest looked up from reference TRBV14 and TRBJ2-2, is EAGVTQFPSHSVIEKGQTVTLRCDPISGHDNLYWYRRVMGKEIKFLLHFVKESKQDESGMPNNRFLAERTGGTYSTLKVQPAELEDSGVYFCASSQTGPGELFFGEGSRLTVL.

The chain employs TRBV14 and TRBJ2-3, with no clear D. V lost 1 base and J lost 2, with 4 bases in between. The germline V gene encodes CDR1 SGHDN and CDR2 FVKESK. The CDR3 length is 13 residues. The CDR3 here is CASSQVSTDTQYF. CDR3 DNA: TGTGCCAGCAGCCAAGTGTCCACAGATACGCAGTATTTT.

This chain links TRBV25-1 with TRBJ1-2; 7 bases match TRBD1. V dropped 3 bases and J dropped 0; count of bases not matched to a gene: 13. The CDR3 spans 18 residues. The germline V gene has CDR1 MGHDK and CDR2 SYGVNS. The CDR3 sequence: CASSEGGGTEKSNYGYTF. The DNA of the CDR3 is TGTGCCAGCAGTGAGGGGGGCGGGACAGAGAAGTCTAACTATGGCTACACCTTC.

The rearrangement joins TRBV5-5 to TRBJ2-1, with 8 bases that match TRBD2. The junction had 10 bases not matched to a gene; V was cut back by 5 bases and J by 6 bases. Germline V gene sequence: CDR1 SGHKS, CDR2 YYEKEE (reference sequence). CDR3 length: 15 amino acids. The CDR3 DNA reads TGTGCCAGCAGACCCGGACTAGCTCAGGTCAATGAGCAGTTCTTC. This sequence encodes CASRPGLAQVNEQFF.

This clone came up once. CDR3 coding DNA: TGTGCCAGCAGTGAAGCGCACGACACTGAAGCTTTCTTT. Residues: CASSEAHDTEAFF. The chain couples TRBV6-1 to TRBJ1-1; D unresolved. V was cut by 0 bases and J by 3 bases, with 5 bases left in between. Per the germline V gene, CDR1 is MNHNS and CDR2 is SASEGT. The CDR3 covers 13 residues.

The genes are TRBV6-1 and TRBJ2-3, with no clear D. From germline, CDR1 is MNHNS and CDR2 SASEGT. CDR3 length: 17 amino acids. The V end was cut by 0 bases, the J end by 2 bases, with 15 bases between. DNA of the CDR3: TGTGCCAGCAGTGAAGCAGCTGTGAGCCTAGTCACAGATACGCAGTATTTT. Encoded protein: CASSEAAVSLVTDTQYF.

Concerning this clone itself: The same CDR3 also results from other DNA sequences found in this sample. The CDR3 DNA reads as TGTGCCAGCAGTGAACGAGATCAGCCCCAGCATTTT. Translated, it gives CASSERDQPQHF. The rearrangement joins TRBV6-1 to TRBJ1-5; D call uncertain. The CDR3 contains 12 residues. Trimming removed 2 bases from V and 5 bases from J, with 4 bases in between. CDR1 MNHNS and CDR2 SASEGT come from the germline V gene.